The subject of this entry is one T cell receptor (beta chain). This clonotype was picked up many times. Its antigen remains undetermined. No base qualities exist here, and no much larger clone lies one base off it. The 35 to 40 donors, aged roughly 6 to 90 years, were systemically healthy Caucasian individuals from Russia. Each donor gave 9 to 10 milliliters of peripheral blood, collected into EDTA-treated Vacutainer tubes. Ficoll-Paque density-gradient centrifugation was used to isolate PBMCs, with at least 6 million per sample. Trizol reagent was used to extract total RNA from the PBMCs, yielding at least 5.5 micrograms per sample. For every donor, an aliquot of PBMCs went through flow cytometry to measure the percentages of naive CD45RAhigh/CD27high T cells. This entry belongs to a study of blood T cells in healthy people across ages (dated by TCRdb to between 2014 and 2017). For the study in its entirety: In model experiments, template switching captured about one uniquely barcoded TCR beta cDNA molecule for every two T cells. The study measured age-related changes in TCR beta repertoire diversity using deep sequencing normalized with unique cDNA molecular identifiers. The donors were split into four age groups: young (average around 15 years), middle-aged (around 40), aged (roughly 68) and long-lived (approximately 80). Donors of different ages were randomly distributed across sequencing lanes to avoid experimental bias. Two additional independent replicas of 1 million unique cDNA reads from the same blood draw were analyzed for two donors (one aged 18 to 30 and one aged 80 or older). The study at large found these results: Estimates of total diversity from one million sequenced T cells were regarded as lower bounds and underestimates. A strong correlation was found between observed TCR beta diversity and the percentage of naive T cells measured by flow cytometry. Bulk unsorted PBMC profiling prevented conclusive comparison of naive and antigen-experienced compartments. The CMV infection status of donors was not known, potentially confounding age-related changes in expanded clonotypes. As age increased, observed TCR beta diversity per million T cells dropped in a roughly linear way, and a significant reduction was already evident by age roughly 36. Compared with the aged group, the long-lived group had more naive CD4+ T cells, fewer expanded clones and increased TCR diversity, a pattern suggesting age selection.

Library preparation used 5' RACE. The sequencing machine was an Illumina HiSeq 2500. The second PCR ran for roughly 7 to 11 cycles and used a J-beta primer mix along with a sample-barcoded 5' primer. A template-switch 5' adaptor carrying 12 random nucleotides introduced a unique molecular identifier onto each TCR beta cDNA molecule. Each sample yielded at least 3 million CDR3-containing paired-end reads. First-strand cDNA synthesis was performed from all RNA using the Mint cDNA synthesis kit, with priming by a TRBC-specific oligonucleotide. After uracil-DNA glycosylase treatment, a first 18-cycle PCR used universal primers M1SS and BC2_uni_R on all cDNA. As for the original processing: For normalization, 1 million high-quality reads, each with a distinct molecular identifier, were randomly selected from each sample. Reads sharing molecular identifiers were discarded rather than binned into consensus sequences. MiTCR, set to a Q25 quality threshold and the strictest error-elimination algorithm, was used for CDR3 identification, clonotype clustering and error correction. Lower-bound total TCR beta diversity was estimated with a nonparametric unseen species model using Euler transformation. The public reads were run again by TCRdb, first through fastp at Q25 and then through MiXCR, and only productive beta chains were kept. Identical CDR3 protein sequences are pooled into one entry, listed with their most common genes and DNA. The V and J calls come from TCRdb's annotation, not from the publication. The sample table contains approximately 880,000 distinct CDR3 sequences; only one count was recorded for 40% to 60% of them. Roughly 13% of the sample rests with the top ten.

From a lookup of the germline V gene, CDR1 and CDR2 are MNHNS and SASEGT. Inclusive of the bounding cysteine and phenylalanine, the CDR3 is 16 residues long. Only the CDR3 part of the read is kept: 48 bases, read in frame from the first base. Trimming takes 2 bases off V and 6 bases off J; junction bases not matched to a gene: 8. The TCR comes from a young man in good health. The sequenced sample consisted of blood. This receptor chain uses TRBV6-1 and TRBJ2-1; 9 bases in between match TRBD1. The nucleotide sequence reads TGTGCCAGCAGTGAACGAACCCTGGGACAGGGCAATGAGCAGTTCTTC. Its protein product is CASSERTLGQGNEQFF.